These T cell receptor beta chains were read from a single sample in a study of response to subunit inactivated influenza vaccine. Via MiXCR, TCRdb re-called the RT-PCR reads, giving one row per CDR3 protein. The profile shows about 650,000 distinct CDR3 sequences, 12% to 15% of them singletons. The specimen comprised PBMCs from blood, sampled less than 15 days before vaccination. The receptors come from a man aged 50 or older who received an inactivated influenza vaccine. Each CDR3 is given with its conserved first and last residue. The order of the fields is J gene, V gene, clone size, D gene, CDR3 DNA, CDR3 protein. A D gene is named only where the DNA matches it firmly. Size tells how often a clone was seen (once, few, many) or the class of an expanded clone, and some rows leave it out.

TRBJ1-5,TRBV12-3/TRBV12-4,few,TRBD1,TGTGCCAGCAGGGGACAGCCGGGACAGCCCCAGCATTTT,CASRGQPGQPQHF
TRBJ2-7,TRBV7-9,.,TRBD2,TGTGCCAGCAGCCCAGGCGGGGGGCGCCCCCTGATCGAGCAGTACTTC,CASSPGGGRPLIEQYF
TRBJ1-5,TRBV19,.,TRBD1,TGTGCCAGTAGAAGCTGGGGACAGGACAATCAGCCCCAGCATTTT,CASRSWGQDNQPQHF
TRBJ2-1,TRBV6-2/TRBV6-3,many,TRBD2,TGTGCCACCGAACGGGAGGGCCGCGGAAATGAGCAGTTCTTC,CATEREGRGNEQFF
TRBJ1-1,TRBV12-3/TRBV12-4,many,.,TGTGCCAGCAGCCTGGGGGGGGGAGCCACTGAAGCTTTCTTT,CASSLGGGATEAFF
TRBJ2-3,TRBV11-3,few,.,TGTGCCAGCAGCTCAGAGGCAGCCCGAGGGGTACCAGATACGCAGTATTTT,CASSSEAARGVPDTQYF
TRBJ1-2,TRBV4-1,.,TRBD1,TGCGCCAGCAGCCAAGCGGGGACAGATAACTATGGCTACACCTTC,CASSQAGTDNYGYTF
TRBJ2-5,TRBV5-1,few,TRBD2,TGCGCCAGCAGCTTGGGCGGGAGCACTATCCTGGAGACCCAGTACTTC,CASSLGGSTILETQYF
TRBJ2-5,TRBV5-1,many,.,TGCGCCAGCAGCCTGGGACCATCAAAAGAGACCCAGTACTTC,CASSLGPSKETQYF
TRBJ2-7,TRBV5-1,.,.,TGCGCCAGCAGCTTTGGACCCCAGTACGAGCAGTACTTC,CASSFGPQYEQYF
TRBJ2-7,TRBV27,few,TRBD2,TGTGCCAGCAGCTTAAGCGGGGTCAGCTCCTACGAGCAGTACTTC,CASSLSGVSSYEQYF
TRBJ2-1,TRBV24-1,few,TRBD1,TGTGCCACCAGTGATCCAACGACAGGGGTGAAGTACAATGAGCAGTTCTTC,CATSDPTTGVKYNEQFF
TRBJ1-4,TRBV25-1,few,TRBD1,TGTGCCAGCAAGGGACAGCCTAGGGAAAAACTGTTTTTT,CASKGQPREKLFF
TRBJ2-3,TRBV28,few,.,TGTGCCAGCAGTGATATCATGACAGATACGCAGTATTTT,CASSDIMTDTQYF
TRBJ2-3,TRBV29-1,many,.,TGCAGCGTTGCGAGCAAACTCCGAGTAGATACGCAGTATTTT,CSVASKLRVDTQYF
TRBJ2-3,TRBV5-1,.,TRBD1,TGCGCCAGCAGCTTGGAGGTAACAGGGGTCAAAGATACGCAGTATTTT,CASSLEVTGVKDTQYF
TRBJ1-6,TRBV20-1,few,TRBD1,TGCAGTGCTTTAACAGGGGAAGGGATCCCCCTCCACTTT,CSALTGEGIPLHF
TRBJ2-1,TRBV5-1,.,TRBD1,TGCGCCAGCAGCACAGGGGGGTACTCCTACAATGAGCAGTTCTTC,CASSTGGYSYNEQFF
TRBJ2-2,TRBV24-1,.,TRBD2,TGTGCCACCAGTGATTTGGGCCTAGCGGGGAACACCGGGGAGCTGTTTTTT,CATSDLGLAGNTGELFF
TRBJ2-5,TRBV29-1,few,TRBD2,TGCAGCGTTGAGGAGGGAGGGACGTGGCAAAAGACCCAGTACTTC,CSVEEGGTWQKTQYF
TRBJ2-7,TRBV20-1,few,.,TGCAGTGCTAGTGACGGCGGAGAGCAGTACTTC,CSASDGGEQYF
TRBJ2-4,TRBV6-1,.,TRBD2,TGTGCCAGCAGTCCCCGGGTCTCACCGGGGGGGAAAAACATTCAGTACTTC,CASSPRVSPGGKNIQYF
TRBJ1-5,TRBV12-3/TRBV12-4,few,.,TGTGCCAGCAGTTACGGCCCAAATCAGCCCCAGCATTTT,CASSYGPNQPQHF
TRBJ2-7,TRBV14,few,.,TGTGCCAGCAGCCTCCCGGAGGTCTCGGCCGAGCAGTACTTC,CASSLPEVSAEQYF
TRBJ2-1,TRBV20-1,few,.,TGCAGTGCTAGACCCAGGGGATTCTACAATGAGCAGTTCTTC,CSARPRGFYNEQFF
TRBJ2-3,TRBV5-6,.,.,TGTGCCAGCAGCTTGAGTTTAGGAACCAGCACAGATACGCAGTATTTT,CASSLSLGTSTDTQYF
TRBJ2-1,TRBV29-1,many,TRBD2,TGCAGCGTCTCAGGACTAGCGGGTCGCAGAGTGGAGCAGTTCTTC,CSVSGLAGRRVEQFF
TRBJ1-5,TRBV7-9,few,.,TGTGCCAGCAGCATTAGTAGTAGCAATCAGCCCCAGCATTTT,CASSISSSNQPQHF
TRBJ1-5,TRBV15,.,.,TGTGCCACCAGCAGAGATCGCACTCAGCCCCAGCATTTT,CATSRDRTQPQHF
TRBJ2-1,TRBV11-2,few,TRBD2,TGTGCCAGCAGCTTAGGTCTAGCGGGGGAGATTTACTACAATGAGCAGTTCTTC,CASSLGLAGEIYYNEQFF
TRBJ2-5,TRBV5-1,few,TRBD1,TGCGCCAGCAGCGTCCAGGGGGCTGGGGGAGAGACCCAGTACTTC,CASSVQGAGGETQYF
TRBJ1-1,TRBV6-1,few,.,TGTGCCAGCAGCGAAAGGAACACTGAAGCTTTCTTT,CASSERNTEAFF
TRBJ2-7,TRBV9,few,TRBD2,TGTGCCAGCAGCGTAGCCCCCGCTAGCGGATACGAGCAGTACTTC,CASSVAPASGYEQYF
TRBJ1-4,TRBV20-1,.,.,TGCAGTGCTAGAGATTCCCTCCGGCCAACTAATGAAAAACTGTTTTTT,CSARDSLRPTNEKLFF
TRBJ2-7,TRBV7-6,few,.,TGTGCCAGCAGCTTAGATGGCGGGGGCTTCGAGCAGTACTTC,CASSLDGGGFEQYF
TRBJ2-6,TRBV5-1,.,.,TGCGCCAGCAGCTTAGGGGGGGCGAACGGGGCCAACGTCCTGACTTTC,CASSLGGANGANVLTF
TRBJ1-1,TRBV19,few,TRBD1,TGTGCCAGTAGTATAGGGGACAGTTATTTCATGAACACTGAAGCTTTCTTT,CASSIGDSYFMNTEAFF
TRBJ2-1,TRBV20-1,.,TRBD2,TGCAGTGCTAGAGAACTTGGGACTAGGCTCAATGAGCAGTTCTTC,CSARELGTRLNEQFF
TRBJ2-3,TRBV5-1,few,TRBD2,TGCGCCAGCAGCCTAGACGGGACTAACACAGATACGCAGTATTTT,CASSLDGTNTDTQYF
TRBJ2-2,TRBV11-1,few,TRBD2,TGTGCCAGCAAATCAACGACAACCGGGACTAGCAGCACCGGGGAGCTGTTTTTT,CASKSTTTGTSSTGELFF
TRBJ1-1,TRBV5-1,.,TRBD1,TGCGCCAGCAGCCCCCTGACAGGGGTGCGCACTGAAGCTTTCTTT,CASSPLTGVRTEAFF
TRBJ2-3,TRBV18,.,TRBD1,TGTGCCAGCTCACCAATAAGGGGGCGGACAGATACGCAGTATTTT,CASSPIRGRTDTQYF
TRBJ2-7,TRBV20-1,few,.,TGCAGTGCTAAGGCGGGATATACCTACGAGCAGTACTTC,CSAKAGYTYEQYF
TRBJ2-1,TRBV14,.,TRBD2,TGTGCCAGCAGCCAAGAAATCACTAGCGGGACCCCATCGGCCTACAATGAGCAGTTCTTC,CASSQEITSGTPSAYNEQFF
TRBJ2-3,TRBV5-6,few,.,TGTGCCAGCAGCCTACGACAGAGGCGCACAGATACGCAGTATTTT,CASSLRQRRTDTQYF
TRBJ2-3,TRBV4-3,.,.,TGCGCCAGCAGCCAAGATCCCTTCACAGATACGCAGTATTTT,CASSQDPFTDTQYF
TRBJ2-7,TRBV5-1,.,.,TGCGCCAGCAGCTTTTCCGACCCAACCTACGAGCAGTACTTC,CASSFSDPTYEQYF